The rows below give T cell receptor beta chains drawn from one sample of a study of identical twins. TCRdb processed the 5' RACE reads anew with MiXCR; each CDR3 protein has one entry. The repertoire includes approximately 590,000 distinct CDR3 sequences, 7.5% to 10% of them detected once, and under 3.5% sits in the top ten. Another study also made use of these data, one on yellow fever vaccine responses in identical twins.

The sequenced material came from PBMCs. These receptors were taken from a woman in her late teens or twenties in good health. CDR3s include the opening cysteine and the closing phenylalanine or tryptophan. D genes are given only for firm matches. Part of the rows lack a size; the others show once, few, many or a class for expanded clones.

j_call,clone_size,v_call,d_call,cdr3_aa,cdr3_nt
TRBJ1-5,.,TRBV19,.,CASSYGPGLIASNQPQHF,TGTGCCAGTAGTTATGGGCCCGGACTGATTGCTAGCAATCAGCCCCAGCATTTT
TRBJ2-1,few,TRBV28,.,CASLEYNEQFF,TGTGCCAGTCTCGAATACAATGAGCAGTTCTTC
TRBJ2-1,few,TRBV5-8,.,CASSLRTISYNEQFF,TGTGCCAGCAGCTTGCGGACAATATCCTACAATGAGCAGTTCTTC
TRBJ2-7,.,TRBV30,.,CACTGPNYYEQYF,TGTGCCTGCACGGGACCTAACTACTACGAGCAGTACTTC
TRBJ1-2,many,TRBV14,.,CASSQYSGVYGYTF,TGTGCCAGCAGCCAATATTCAGGGGTGTATGGCTACACCTTC
TRBJ2-7,few,TRBV18,.,CASSPFSPSVGPYEQYF,TGTGCCAGCTCACCATTTTCCCCTAGCGTGGGGCCCTACGAGCAGTACTTC
TRBJ1-1,.,TRBV12-3/TRBV12-4,.,CASSEAMNTEAFF,TGTGCCAGCAGTGAGGCGATGAACACTGAAGCTTTCTTT
TRBJ2-1,.,TRBV7-8,TRBD2,CASSDRTSGRAYNEQFF,TGTGCCAGCAGCGACCGGACTAGCGGGAGGGCCTACAATGAGCAGTTCTTC
TRBJ1-5,many,TRBV16,TRBD1,CASSPYTGVGNQPQHF,TGTGCCAGCAGCCCCTATACAGGGGTAGGCAATCAGCCCCAGCATTTT
TRBJ2-1,few,TRBV7-2,TRBD2,CASSSRTSGNNEQFF,TGTGCCAGCAGCAGCCGGACTAGCGGAAACAATGAGCAGTTCTTC
TRBJ2-3,.,TRBV7-2,.,CASSLRARVSDTQYF,TGTGCCAGCAGCTTAAGGGCCAGGGTCTCAGATACGCAGTATTTT
TRBJ1-1,many,TRBV7-9,.,CASSLRGGLAPNTEAFF,TGTGCCAGCAGCTTACGAGGGGGGTTGGCCCCGAACACTGAAGCTTTCTTT
TRBJ2-5,many,TRBV28,TRBD2,CASSLSRLAGDPGETQYF,TGTGCCAGCAGTTTATCCCGACTAGCGGGAGATCCGGGAGAGACCCAGTACTTC
TRBJ2-7,.,TRBV4-1,.,CASSQGLPAGGYEQYF,TGCGCCAGCAGCCAAGGTTTACCAGCGGGCGGCTACGAGCAGTACTTC
TRBJ2-1,few,TRBV20-1,TRBD1,CSATLGTGGFHEQFF,TGCAGTGCCACCCTCGGGACAGGGGGCTTCCATGAGCAGTTCTTC
TRBJ2-1,many,TRBV6-2/TRBV6-3,TRBD2,CASSKGLAGNGHEQFF,TGTGCCAGCAGCAAGGGACTAGCGGGGAACGGGCATGAGCAGTTCTTC
TRBJ2-6,few,TRBV5-1,.,CASSSRQGAGANVLTF,TGCGCCAGCAGCTCAAGGCAGGGTGCTGGGGCCAACGTCCTGACTTTC
TRBJ2-1,.,TRBV20-1,TRBD2,CSAPGLAHNEQFF,TGCAGTGCCCCGGGACTAGCCCACAATGAGCAGTTCTTC
TRBJ1-1,.,TRBV4-3,TRBD1,CASSQAGTGFGEAFF,TGCGCCAGCAGCCAAGCCGGGACAGGGTTCGGTGAAGCTTTCTTT
TRBJ2-2,few,TRBV11-2,TRBD2,CASSSGLAGITGELFF,TGTGCCAGCAGCTCAGGACTAGCGGGAATAACCGGGGAGCTGTTTTTT
TRBJ2-1,many,TRBV20-1,TRBD2,CSANGAGVGHSYNEQFF,TGCAGTGCTAATGGAGCGGGAGTTGGCCACTCCTACAATGAGCAGTTCTTC
TRBJ2-1,.,TRBV5-5,TRBD2,CASSLSPSGYNEQFF,TGTGCCAGCAGCTTGTCACCTAGCGGGTACAATGAGCAGTTCTTC
TRBJ2-2,many,TRBV20-1,.,CSARDLHGNTGELFF,TGCAGTGCTAGAGATCTTCACGGGAACACCGGGGAGCTGTTTTTT
TRBJ1-4,few,TRBV6-2/TRBV6-3,.,CASSTAAGNEKLFF,TGTGCCAGCAGCACGGCAGCGGGTAATGAAAAACTGTTTTTT
TRBJ2-2,many,TRBV28,.,CASTSTNTGELFF,TGTGCCAGCACGTCCACGAACACCGGGGAGCTGTTTTTT
TRBJ2-1,.,TRBV4-2,TRBD2,CASSQFQGAGNNEQFF,TGTGCCAGCAGCCAGTTCCAGGGAGCGGGAAACAATGAGCAGTTCTTC
TRBJ2-3,many,TRBV24-1,.,CATSDLDSGTHGADTQYF,TGTGCCACCAGTGATTTGGACTCCGGGACCCATGGCGCAGATACGCAGTATTTT
TRBJ2-7,many,TRBV5-1,.,CASSFRGSSYEQYF,TGCGCCAGCAGCTTTCGGGGGAGCTCCTACGAGCAGTACTTC
TRBJ2-5,many,TRBV7-2,.,CASSRGPEETQYF,TGTGCCAGCAGCCGGGGACCCGAAGAGACCCAGTACTTC
TRBJ2-7,many,TRBV20-1,.,CSATLGNSYEQYF,TGCAGTGCTACCCTAGGGAACTCCTACGAGCAGTACTTC
TRBJ2-1,few,TRBV25-1,TRBD2,CASSEYRLAGVNNEQFF,TGTGCCAGCAGTGAATATAGGCTAGCGGGAGTAAATAATGAGCAGTTCTTC
TRBJ2-7,.,TRBV30,.,CAWRGRSFYEQYF,TGTGCCTGGAGAGGCAGGAGTTTCTACGAGCAGTACTTC
TRBJ1-5,.,TRBV6-4,.,CASSQEGNQPQHF,TGTGCCAGCAGCCAGGAGGGGAATCAGCCCCAGCATTTT
TRBJ2-4,many,TRBV27,.,CASSLRQPGNRKNIQYF,TGTGCCAGCAGTTTAAGGCAGCCCGGGAATCGCAAAAACATTCAGTACTTC
TRBJ2-1,many,TRBV4-3,TRBD2,CASSQGLAGVLGNEQFF,TGCGCCAGCAGCCAGGGACTAGCGGGAGTGTTGGGCAATGAGCAGTTCTTC
TRBJ2-1,.,TRBV10-3,TRBD2,CAISSGSSAGEQFF,TGTGCCATCAGTAGCGGGAGCTCGGCCGGTGAGCAGTTCTTC
TRBJ2-2,many,TRBV12-3/TRBV12-4,TRBD1,CASSPNRGRGTGELFF,TGTGCCAGCAGCCCAAACAGGGGTCGGGGCACCGGGGAGCTGTTTTTT